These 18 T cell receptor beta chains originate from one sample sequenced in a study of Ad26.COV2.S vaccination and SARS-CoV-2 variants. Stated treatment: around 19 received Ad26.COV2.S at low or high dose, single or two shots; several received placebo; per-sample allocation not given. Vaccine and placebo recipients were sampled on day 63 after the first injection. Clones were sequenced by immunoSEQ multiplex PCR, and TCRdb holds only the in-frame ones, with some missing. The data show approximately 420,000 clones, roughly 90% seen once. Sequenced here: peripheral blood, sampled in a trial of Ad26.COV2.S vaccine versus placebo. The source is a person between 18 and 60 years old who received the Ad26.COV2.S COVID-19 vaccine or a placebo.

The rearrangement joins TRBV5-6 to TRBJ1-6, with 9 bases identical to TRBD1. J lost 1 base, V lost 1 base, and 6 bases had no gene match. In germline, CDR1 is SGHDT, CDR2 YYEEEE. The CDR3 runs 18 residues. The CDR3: CASSLNTDRGSYNSPLHF. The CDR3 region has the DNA TGTGCCAGCAGCTTGAATACCGACAGGGGGTCCTATAATTCACCCCTCCACTTT.

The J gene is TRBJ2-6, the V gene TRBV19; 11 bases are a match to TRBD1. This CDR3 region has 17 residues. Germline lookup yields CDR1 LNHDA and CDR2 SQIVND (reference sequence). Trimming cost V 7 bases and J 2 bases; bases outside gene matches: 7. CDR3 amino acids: CASMPGTGGTGANVLTF. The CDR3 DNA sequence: TGTGCCAGTATGCCCGGGACAGGGGGTACTGGGGCCAACGTCCTGACTTTC.

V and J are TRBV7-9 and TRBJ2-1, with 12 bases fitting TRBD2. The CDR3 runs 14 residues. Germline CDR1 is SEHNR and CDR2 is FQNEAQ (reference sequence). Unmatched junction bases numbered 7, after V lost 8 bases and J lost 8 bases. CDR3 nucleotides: TGTGCCAGCCCGACTAGCGGGAGCGAGTATGAGCAGTTCTTC. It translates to CASPTSGSEYEQFF.

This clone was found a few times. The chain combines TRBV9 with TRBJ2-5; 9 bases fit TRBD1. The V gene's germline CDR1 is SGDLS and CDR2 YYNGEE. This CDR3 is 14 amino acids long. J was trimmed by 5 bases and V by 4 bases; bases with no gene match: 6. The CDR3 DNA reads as TGTGCCAGCAGCCCGACAGGGGGGGTGGAGACCCAGTACTTC. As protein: CASSPTGGVETQYF.

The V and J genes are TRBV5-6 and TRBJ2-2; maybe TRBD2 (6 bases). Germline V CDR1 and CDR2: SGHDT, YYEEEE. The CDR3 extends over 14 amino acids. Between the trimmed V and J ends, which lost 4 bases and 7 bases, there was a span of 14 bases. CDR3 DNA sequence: TGTGCCAGCAGCGCGGGGCCCCCGGGCGGGGAGCTGTTTTTT. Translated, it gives CASSAGPPGGELFF.

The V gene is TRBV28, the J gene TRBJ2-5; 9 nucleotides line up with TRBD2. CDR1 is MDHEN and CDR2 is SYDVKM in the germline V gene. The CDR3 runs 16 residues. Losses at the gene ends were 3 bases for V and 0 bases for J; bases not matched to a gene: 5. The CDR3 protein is CASSLLLAGDQETQYF. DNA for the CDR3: TGTGCCAGCAGTTTGCTTTTAGCGGGGGACCAAGAGACCCAGTACTTC.

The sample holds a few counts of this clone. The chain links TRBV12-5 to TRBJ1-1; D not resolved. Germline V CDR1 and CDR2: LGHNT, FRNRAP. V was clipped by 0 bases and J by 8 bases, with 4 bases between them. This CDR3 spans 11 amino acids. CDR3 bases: TGTGCTAGTGGTTTGGTAATAGAAGCTTTCTTT. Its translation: CASGLVIEAFF.

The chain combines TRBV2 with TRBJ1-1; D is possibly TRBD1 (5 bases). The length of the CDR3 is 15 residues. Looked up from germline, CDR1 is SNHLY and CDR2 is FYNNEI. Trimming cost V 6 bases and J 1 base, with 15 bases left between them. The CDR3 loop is CASSIWGLSNTEAFF. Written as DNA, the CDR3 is TGTGCCAGCAGCATTTGGGGCTTATCGAACACTGAAGCTTTCTTT.

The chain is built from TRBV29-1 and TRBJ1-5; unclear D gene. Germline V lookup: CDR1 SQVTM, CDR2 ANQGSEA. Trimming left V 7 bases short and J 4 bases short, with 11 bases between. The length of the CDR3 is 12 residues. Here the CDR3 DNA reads TGCAGCGCGAAGGAGGCAAATCAGCCCCAGCATTTT. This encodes CSAKEANQPQHF.

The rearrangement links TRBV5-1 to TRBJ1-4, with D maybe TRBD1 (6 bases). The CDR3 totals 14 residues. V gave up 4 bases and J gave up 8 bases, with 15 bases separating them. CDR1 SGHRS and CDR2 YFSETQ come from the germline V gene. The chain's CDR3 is CASSVDRLMEKLFF. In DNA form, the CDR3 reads TGCGCCAGCAGCGTAGACAGGTTAATGGAAAAACTGTTTTTT.

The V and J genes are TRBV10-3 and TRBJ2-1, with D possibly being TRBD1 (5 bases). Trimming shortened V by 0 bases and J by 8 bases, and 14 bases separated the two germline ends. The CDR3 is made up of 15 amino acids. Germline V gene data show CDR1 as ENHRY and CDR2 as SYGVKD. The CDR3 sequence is CAISESQGALDEQFF. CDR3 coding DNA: TGTGCCATCAGTGAGTCGCAAGGGGCCTTGGATGAGCAGTTCTTC.

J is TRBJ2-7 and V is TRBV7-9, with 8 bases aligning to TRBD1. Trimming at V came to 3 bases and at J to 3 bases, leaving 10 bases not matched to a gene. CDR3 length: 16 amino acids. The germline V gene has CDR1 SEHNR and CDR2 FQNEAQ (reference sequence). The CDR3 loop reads CASSFGISGQVYEQYF. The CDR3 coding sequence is TGTGCCAGCAGCTTTGGCATATCGGGACAGGTCTACGAGCAGTACTTC.

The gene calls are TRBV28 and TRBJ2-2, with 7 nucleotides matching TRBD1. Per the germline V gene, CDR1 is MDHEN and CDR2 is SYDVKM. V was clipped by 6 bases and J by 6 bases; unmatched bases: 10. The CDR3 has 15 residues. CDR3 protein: CASRVDRVIPGELFF. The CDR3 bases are TGTGCCAGCAGAGTCGACAGGGTTATCCCCGGGGAGCTGTTTTTT. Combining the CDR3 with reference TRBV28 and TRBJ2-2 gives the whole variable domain DVKVTQSSRYLVKRTGEKVFLECVQDMDHENMFWYRQDPGLGLRLIYFSYDVKMKEKGDIPEGYSVSREKKERFSLILESASTNQTSMYLCASRVDRVIPGELFFGEGSRLTVL.

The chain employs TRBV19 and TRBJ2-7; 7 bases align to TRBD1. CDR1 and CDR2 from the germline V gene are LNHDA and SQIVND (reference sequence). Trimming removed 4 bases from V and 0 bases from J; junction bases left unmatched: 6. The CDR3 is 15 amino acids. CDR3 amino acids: CASSSSGDSSYEQYF. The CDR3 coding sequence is TGTGCCAGTAGTAGCTCCGGGGACAGCTCCTACGAGCAGTACTTC.

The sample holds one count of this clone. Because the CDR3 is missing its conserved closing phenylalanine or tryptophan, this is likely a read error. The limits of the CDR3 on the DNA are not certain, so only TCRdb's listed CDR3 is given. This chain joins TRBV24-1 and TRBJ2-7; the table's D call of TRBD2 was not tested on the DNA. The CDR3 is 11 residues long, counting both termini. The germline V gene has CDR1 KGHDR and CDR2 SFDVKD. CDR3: CATSVRGGDGP.

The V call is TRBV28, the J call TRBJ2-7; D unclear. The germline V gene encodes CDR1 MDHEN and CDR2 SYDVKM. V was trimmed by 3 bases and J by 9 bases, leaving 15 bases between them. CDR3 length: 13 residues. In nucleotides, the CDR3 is TGTGCCAGCAGTTTGGCAGGTGGTATGGGGCAGTACTTC. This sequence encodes CASSLAGGMGQYF.

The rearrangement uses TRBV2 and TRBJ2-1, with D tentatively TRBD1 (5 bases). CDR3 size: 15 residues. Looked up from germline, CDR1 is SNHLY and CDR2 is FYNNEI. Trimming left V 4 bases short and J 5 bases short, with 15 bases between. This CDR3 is CASSVRGTANNEQFF. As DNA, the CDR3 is TGTGCCAGCAGTGTTAGGGGAACAGCAAACAATGAGCAGTTCTTC.

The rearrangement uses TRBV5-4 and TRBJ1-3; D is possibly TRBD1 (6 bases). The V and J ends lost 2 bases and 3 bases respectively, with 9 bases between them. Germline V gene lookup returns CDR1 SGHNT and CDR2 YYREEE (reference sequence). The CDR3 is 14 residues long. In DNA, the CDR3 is TGTGCCAGCAGCTTAGGGGGAGTTGGAAACACCATATATTTT. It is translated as CASSLGGVGNTIYF.